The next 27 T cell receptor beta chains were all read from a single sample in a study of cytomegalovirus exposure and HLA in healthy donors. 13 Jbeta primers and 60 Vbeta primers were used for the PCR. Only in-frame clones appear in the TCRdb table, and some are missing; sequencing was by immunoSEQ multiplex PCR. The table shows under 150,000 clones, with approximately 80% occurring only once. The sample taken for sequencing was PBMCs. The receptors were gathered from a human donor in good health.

The CDR3: CASRPRQGRLETQYF. The CDR3 coding sequence is TGTGCCAGCAGACCTAGACAGGGGCGACTAGAGACCCAGTACTTC. This chain links TRBV6-1 with TRBJ2-5, with 8 positions matching TRBD1. Germline CDR1 MNHNS, CDR2 SASEGT. V was pared by 6 bases and J by 4 bases, with 10 bases of the junction left unmatched. This CDR3 comprises 15 residues.

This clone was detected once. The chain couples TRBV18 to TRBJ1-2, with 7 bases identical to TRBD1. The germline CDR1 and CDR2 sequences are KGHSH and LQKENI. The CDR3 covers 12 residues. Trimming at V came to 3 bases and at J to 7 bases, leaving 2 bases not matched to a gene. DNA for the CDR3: TGTGCCAGCTCACCGACAGGGAGTGGCTACACCTTC. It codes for CASSPTGSGYTF.

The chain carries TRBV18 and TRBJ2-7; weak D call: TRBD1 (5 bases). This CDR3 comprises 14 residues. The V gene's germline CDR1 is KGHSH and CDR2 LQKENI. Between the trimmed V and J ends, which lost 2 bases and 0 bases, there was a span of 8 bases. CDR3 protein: CASSPSRDSYEQYF. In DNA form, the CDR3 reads TGTGCCAGCTCACCAAGCAGGGACTCCTACGAGCAGTACTTC.

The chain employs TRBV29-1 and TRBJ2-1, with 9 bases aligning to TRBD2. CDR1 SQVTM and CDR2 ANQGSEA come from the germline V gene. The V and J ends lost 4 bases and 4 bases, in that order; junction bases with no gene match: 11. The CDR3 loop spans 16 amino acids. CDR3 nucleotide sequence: TGCAGCGTTGCCGGCGGGGGGGCCTTGGGGTACAATGAGCAGTTCTTC. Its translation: CSVAGGGALGYNEQFF.

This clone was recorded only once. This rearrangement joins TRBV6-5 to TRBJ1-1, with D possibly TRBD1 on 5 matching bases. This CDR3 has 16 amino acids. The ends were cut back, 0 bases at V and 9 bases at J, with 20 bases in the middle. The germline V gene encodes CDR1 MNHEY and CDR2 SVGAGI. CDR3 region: CASSYSTREGVRKAFF. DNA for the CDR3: TGTGCCAGCAGTTACTCGACCAGGGAAGGGGTAAGGAAAGCTTTCTTT.

The CDR3 spells CASSLGGDNQPQHF. The CDR3 DNA reads TGCGCCAGCAGCTTGGGAGGAGACAATCAGCCCCAGCATTTT. The rearrangement joins TRBV5-1 to TRBJ1-5; D is undetermined. The CDR3 is 14 amino acids. The germline CDR1 and CDR2 sequences are SGHRS and YFSETQ. V lost 0 bases to trimming and J lost 3 bases, with 7 bases between them.

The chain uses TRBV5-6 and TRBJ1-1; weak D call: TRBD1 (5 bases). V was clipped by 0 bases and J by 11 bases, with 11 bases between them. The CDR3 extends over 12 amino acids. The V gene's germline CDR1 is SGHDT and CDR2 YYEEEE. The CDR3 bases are TGTGCCAGCAGCTTGGCCGGCAGGGATGCTTTCTTT. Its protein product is CASSLAGRDAFF.

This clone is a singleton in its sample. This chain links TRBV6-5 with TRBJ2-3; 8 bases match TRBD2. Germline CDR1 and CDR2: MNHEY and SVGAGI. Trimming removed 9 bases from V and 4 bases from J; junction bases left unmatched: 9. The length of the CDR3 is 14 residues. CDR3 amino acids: CASRRGALADTQYF. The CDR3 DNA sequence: TGTGCCAGTCGGCGGGGGGCGTTAGCAGATACGCAGTATTTT.

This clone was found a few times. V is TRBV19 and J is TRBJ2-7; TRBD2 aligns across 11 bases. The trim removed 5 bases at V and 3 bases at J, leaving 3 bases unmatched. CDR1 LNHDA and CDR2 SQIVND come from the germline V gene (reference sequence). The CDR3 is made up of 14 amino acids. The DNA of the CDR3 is TGTGCCAGTAGTCCTAGCGGGGGGCTCTACGAGCAGTACTTC. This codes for CASSPSGGLYEQYF.

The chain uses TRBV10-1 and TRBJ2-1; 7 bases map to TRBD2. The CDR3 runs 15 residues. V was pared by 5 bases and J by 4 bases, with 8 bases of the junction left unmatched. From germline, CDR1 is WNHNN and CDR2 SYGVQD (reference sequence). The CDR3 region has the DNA TGCGCCAGCAGTCCTTCTGGCGGGGGATACAATGAGCAGTTCTTC. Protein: CASSPSGGGYNEQFF.

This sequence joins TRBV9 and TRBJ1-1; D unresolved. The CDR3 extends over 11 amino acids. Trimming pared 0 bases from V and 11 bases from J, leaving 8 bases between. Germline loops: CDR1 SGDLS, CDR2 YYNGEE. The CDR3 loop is CASSVAFEAFF. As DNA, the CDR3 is TGTGCCAGCAGCGTAGCTTTCGAGGCTTTCTTT.

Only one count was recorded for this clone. CDR3: CASSPGGASDTQYF. In nucleotides, the CDR3 is TGTGCCAGCAGCCCGGGGGGTGCGTCGGATACGCAGTATTTT. The chain is built from TRBV4-2 and TRBJ2-3, with 7 bases identical to TRBD2. V trimming: 4 bases; J trimming: 6 bases; junction bases outside the gene matches: 7. The germline gives CDR1 LGHNA, CDR2 YNFKEQ. The CDR3 contains 14 residues.

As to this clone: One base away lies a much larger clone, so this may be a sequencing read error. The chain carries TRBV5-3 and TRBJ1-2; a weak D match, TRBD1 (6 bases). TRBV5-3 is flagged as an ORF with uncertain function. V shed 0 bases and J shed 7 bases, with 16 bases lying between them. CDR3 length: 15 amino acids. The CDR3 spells CARSLAPSTGSGYTF. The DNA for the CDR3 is TGTGCCAGAAGCTTGGCACCATCGACAGGATCTGGCTACACCTTC.

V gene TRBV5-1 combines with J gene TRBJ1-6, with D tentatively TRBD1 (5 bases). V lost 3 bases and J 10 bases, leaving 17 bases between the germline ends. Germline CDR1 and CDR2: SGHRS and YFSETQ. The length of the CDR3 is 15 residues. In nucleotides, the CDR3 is TGCGCCAGCAGCTCCCTAGGGGCATCGGAATCACCCCTCCACTTT. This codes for CASSSLGASESPLHF.

CDR3 region: CASSRQSTDRTETQYF. The CDR3 bases are TGTGCCAGCAGCCGCCAATCTACGGACAGAACAGAGACCCAGTACTTC. V gene TRBV7-9 combines with J gene TRBJ2-5, with TRBD1 as a possible D gene (6 bases). The CDR3 has 16 residues. The V end was cut by 5 bases, the J end by 4 bases, with 20 bases between. Germline V lookup: CDR1 SEHNR, CDR2 FQNEAQ (reference sequence).

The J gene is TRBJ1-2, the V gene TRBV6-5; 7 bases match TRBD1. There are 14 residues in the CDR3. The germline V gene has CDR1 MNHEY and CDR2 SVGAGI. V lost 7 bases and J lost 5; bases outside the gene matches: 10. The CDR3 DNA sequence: TGTGCCAGCACCCAAACAGGGGCGGGTTATGGCTACACCTTC. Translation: CASTQTGAGYGYTF.

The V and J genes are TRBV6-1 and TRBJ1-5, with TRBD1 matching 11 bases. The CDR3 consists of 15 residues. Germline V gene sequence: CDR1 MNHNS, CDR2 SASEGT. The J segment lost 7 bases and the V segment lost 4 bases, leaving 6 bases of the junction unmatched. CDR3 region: CASSGTGGGLQPQHF. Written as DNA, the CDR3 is TGTGCCAGCAGTGGGACAGGGGGCGGATTGCAGCCCCAGCATTTT.

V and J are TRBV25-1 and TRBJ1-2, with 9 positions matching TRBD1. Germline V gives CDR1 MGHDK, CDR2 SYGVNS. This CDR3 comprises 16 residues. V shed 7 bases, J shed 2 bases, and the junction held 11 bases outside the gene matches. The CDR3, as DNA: TGTGCCAGCACCCCCGGGACAGGGTACCGAAACTATGGCTACACCTTC. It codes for CASTPGTGYRNYGYTF.

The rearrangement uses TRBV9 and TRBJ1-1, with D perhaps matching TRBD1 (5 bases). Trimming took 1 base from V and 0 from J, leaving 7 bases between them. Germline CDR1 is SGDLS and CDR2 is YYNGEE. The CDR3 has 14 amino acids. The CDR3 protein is CASSVQGMNTEAFF. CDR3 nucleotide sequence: TGTGCCAGCAGCGTACAGGGAATGAACACTGAAGCTTTCTTT.

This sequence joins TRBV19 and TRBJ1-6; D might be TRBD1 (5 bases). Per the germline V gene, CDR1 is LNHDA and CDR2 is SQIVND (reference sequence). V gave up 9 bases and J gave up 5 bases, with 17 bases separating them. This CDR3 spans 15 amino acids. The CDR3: CASYGGTTDNSPLHF. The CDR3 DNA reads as TGTGCCAGCTACGGGGGGACCACCGATAATTCACCCCTCCACTTT.

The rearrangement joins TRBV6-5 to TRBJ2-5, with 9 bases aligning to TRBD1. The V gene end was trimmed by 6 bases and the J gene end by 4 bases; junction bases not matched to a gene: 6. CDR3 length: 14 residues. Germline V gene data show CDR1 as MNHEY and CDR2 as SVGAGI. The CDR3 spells CASRATGGGETQYF. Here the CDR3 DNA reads TGTGCCAGCAGGGCGACAGGGGGAGGAGAGACCCAGTACTTC.

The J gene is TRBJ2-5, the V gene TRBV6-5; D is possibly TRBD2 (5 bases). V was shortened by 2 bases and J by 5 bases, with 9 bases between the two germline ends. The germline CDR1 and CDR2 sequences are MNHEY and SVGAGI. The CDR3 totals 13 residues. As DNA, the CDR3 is TGTGCCAGCAGTTACACTAGTTTGGAGACCCAGTACTTC. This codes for CASSYTSLETQYF.

The CDR3 DNA reads TGTGCCAGCAGTGAAAGGGGGACAATCCAAAACATTCAGTACTTC. Amino acid sequence: CASSERGTIQNIQYF. The V call is TRBV6-1, the J call TRBJ2-4; TRBD1 might be the D (6 bases). This CDR3 is 15 amino acids long. Trimming pared 2 bases from V and 5 bases from J, leaving 13 bases between. Germline V gives CDR1 MNHNS, CDR2 SASEGT.

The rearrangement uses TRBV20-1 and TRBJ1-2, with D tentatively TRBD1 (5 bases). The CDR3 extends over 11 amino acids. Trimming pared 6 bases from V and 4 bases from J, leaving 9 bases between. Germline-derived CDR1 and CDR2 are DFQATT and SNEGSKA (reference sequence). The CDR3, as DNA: TGCAGTGCAGACGACAGCTATGGCTACACCTTC. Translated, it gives CSADDSYGYTF.

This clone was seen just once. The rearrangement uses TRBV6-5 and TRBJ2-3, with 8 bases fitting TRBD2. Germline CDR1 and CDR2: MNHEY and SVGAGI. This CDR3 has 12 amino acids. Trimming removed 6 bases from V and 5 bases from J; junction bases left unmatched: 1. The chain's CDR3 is CASSLAGDTQYF. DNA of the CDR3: TGTGCCAGCAGCCTAGCGGGAGATACGCAGTATTTT.

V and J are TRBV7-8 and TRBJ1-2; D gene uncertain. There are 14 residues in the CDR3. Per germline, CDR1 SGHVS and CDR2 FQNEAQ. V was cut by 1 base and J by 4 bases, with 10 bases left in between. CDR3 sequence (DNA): TGTGCCAGCAGCTTAGAAGGAGAAAGCTATGGCTACACCTTC. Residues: CASSLEGESYGYTF.

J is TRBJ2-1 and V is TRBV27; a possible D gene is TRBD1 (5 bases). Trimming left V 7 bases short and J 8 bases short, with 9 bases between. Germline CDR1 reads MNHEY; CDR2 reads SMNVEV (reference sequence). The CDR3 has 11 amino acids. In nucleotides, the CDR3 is TGTGCCAGCATCGAAGGGGATGAGCAGTTCTTC. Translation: CASIEGDEQFF.